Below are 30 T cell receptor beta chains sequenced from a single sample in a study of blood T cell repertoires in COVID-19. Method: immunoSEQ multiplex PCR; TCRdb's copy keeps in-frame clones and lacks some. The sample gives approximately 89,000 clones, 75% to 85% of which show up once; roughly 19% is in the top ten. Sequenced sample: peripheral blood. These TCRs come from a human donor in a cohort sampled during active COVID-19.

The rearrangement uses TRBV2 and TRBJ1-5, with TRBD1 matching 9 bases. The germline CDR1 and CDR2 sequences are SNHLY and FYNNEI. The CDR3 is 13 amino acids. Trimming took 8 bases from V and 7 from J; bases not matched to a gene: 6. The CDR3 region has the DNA TGTGCCAGCGGGGGACAGGGCGGACAGCCCCAGCATTTT. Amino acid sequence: CASGGQGGQPQHF.

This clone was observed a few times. This CDR3 is CAWSSGGAGGYTF. DNA for the CDR3: TGTGCCTGGAGTTCAGGGGGCGCGGGTGGCTACACCTTC. The chain has TRBV30 and TRBJ1-2, with 8 bases lining up with TRBD1. The CDR3 spans 13 residues. Germline V gene data show CDR1 as GTSNPN and CDR2 as SVGIG (reference sequence). With 2 bases clipped from V and 7 bases from J, the junction kept 6 bases outside the gene matches.

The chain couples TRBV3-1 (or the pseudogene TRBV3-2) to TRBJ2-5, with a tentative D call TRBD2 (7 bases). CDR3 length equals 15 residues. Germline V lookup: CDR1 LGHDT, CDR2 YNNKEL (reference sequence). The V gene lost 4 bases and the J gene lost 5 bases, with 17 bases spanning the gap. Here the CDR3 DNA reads TGTGCCAGCAGCCCTAGGGGGAGGGTCGGGGAGACCCAGTACTTC. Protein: CASSPRGRVGETQYF.

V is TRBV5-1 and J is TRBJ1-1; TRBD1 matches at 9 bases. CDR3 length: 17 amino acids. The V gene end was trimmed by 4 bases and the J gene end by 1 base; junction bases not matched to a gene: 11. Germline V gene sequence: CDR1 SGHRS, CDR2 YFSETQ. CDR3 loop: CASSLTGQGNWNTEAFF. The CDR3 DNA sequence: TGCGCCAGCAGCCTTACCGGACAGGGGAATTGGAACACTGAAGCTTTCTTT.

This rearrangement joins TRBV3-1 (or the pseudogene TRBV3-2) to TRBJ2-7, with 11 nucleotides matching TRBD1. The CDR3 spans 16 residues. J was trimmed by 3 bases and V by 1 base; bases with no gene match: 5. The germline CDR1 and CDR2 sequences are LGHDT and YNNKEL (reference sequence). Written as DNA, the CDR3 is TGTGCCAGCAGCCAAGGGGCAGGGACAGGGGGCTACGAGCAGTACTTC. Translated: CASSQGAGTGGYEQYF.

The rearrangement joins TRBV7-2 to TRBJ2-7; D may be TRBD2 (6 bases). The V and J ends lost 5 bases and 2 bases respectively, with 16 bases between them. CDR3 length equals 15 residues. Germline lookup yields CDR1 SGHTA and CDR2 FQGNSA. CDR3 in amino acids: CASSLGPAGTYEQYF. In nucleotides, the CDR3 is TGTGCCAGCAGCCTCGGGCCCGCGGGGACCTACGAGCAGTACTTC. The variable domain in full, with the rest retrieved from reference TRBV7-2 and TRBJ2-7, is GAGVSQSPSNKVTEKGKDVELRCDPISGHTALYWYRQSLGQGLEFLIYFQGNSAPDKSGLPSDRFSAERTGGSVSTLTIQRTQQEDSAVYLCASSLGPAGTYEQYFGPGTRLTVT.

CDR3 protein: CASSKSLAAVQETQYF. CDR3 in DNA: TGTGCCAGCAGCAAATCCCTAGCGGCGGTCCAAGAGACCCAGTACTTC. The chain uses TRBV3-1 (or the pseudogene TRBV3-2) and TRBJ2-5; 7 bases line up with TRBD2. With 5 bases clipped from V and 1 base from J, the junction kept 10 bases outside the gene matches. Germline loops: CDR1 LGHDT, CDR2 YNNKEL (reference sequence). The CDR3 extends over 16 amino acids.

The CDR3, as DNA: TGTGCCAGCAGCACCCGGACTAGCGGTAACAATGAGCAGTTCTTC. The encoded protein is CASSTRTSGNNEQFF. The chain recombines TRBV5-4 with TRBJ2-1; 10 bases match TRBD2. This CDR3 spans 15 amino acids. V lost 4 bases to trimming and J lost 5 bases; unmatched junction nucleotides: 6. From germline, CDR1 is SGHNT and CDR2 YYREEE (reference sequence).

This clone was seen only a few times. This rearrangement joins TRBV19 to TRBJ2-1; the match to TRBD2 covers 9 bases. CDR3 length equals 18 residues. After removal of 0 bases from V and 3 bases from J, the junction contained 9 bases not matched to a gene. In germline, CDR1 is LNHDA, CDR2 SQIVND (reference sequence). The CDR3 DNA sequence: TGTGCCAGTAGTATAGAGTCCCCGGGACTAGCTTTCTACAATGAGCAGTTCTTC. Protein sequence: CASSIESPGLAFYNEQFF.

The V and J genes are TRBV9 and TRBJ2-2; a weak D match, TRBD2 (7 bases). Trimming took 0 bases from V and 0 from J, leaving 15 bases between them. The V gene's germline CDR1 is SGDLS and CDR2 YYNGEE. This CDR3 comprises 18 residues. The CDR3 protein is CASSVEGGGFANTGELFF. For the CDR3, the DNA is TGTGCCAGCAGCGTAGAAGGGGGAGGGTTCGCGAACACCGGGGAGCTGTTTTTT. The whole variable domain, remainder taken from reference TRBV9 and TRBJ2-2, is DSGVTQTPKHLITATGQRVTLRCSPRSGDLSVYWYQQSLDQGLQFLIQYYNGEERAKGNILERFSAQQFPDLHSELNLSSLELGDSALYFCASSVEGGGFANTGELFFGEGSRLTVL.

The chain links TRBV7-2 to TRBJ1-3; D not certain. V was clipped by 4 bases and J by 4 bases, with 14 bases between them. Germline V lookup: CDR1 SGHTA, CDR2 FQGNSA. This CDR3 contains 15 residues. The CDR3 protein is CASSSGPGWGNTIYF. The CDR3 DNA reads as TGTGCCAGCAGCTCCGGGCCGGGGTGGGGAAACACCATATATTTT.

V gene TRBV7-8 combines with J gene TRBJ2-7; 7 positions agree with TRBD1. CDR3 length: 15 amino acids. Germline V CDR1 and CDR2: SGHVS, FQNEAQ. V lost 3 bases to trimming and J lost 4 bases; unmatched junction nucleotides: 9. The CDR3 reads CASSLSWTGEYEQYF. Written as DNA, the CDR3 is TGTGCCAGCAGCTTGTCCTGGACAGGAGAGTACGAGCAGTACTTC.

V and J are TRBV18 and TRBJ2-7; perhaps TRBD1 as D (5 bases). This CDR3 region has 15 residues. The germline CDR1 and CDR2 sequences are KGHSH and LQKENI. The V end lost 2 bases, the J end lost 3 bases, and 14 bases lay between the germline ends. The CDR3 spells CASSPGPQGLYEQYF. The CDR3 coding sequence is TGTGCCAGCTCACCAGGACCCCAGGGTCTCTACGAGCAGTACTTC.

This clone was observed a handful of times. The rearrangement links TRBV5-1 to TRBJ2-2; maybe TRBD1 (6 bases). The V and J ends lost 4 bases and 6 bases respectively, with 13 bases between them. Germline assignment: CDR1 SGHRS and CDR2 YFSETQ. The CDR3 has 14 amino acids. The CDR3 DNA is TGCGCCAGCAGCACTAGAGGGGGACCCGGGGAGCTGTTTTTT. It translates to CASSTRGGPGELFF. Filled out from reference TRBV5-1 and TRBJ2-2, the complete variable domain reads KAGVTQTPRYLIKTRGQQVTLSCSPISGHRSVSWYQQTPGQGLQFLFEYFSETQRNKGNFPGRFSGRQFSNSRSEMNVSTLELGDSALYLCASSTRGGPGELFFGEGSRLTVL.

The CDR3 DNA sequence: TGTGCCTGGACTACAGGGGGCGGGTCAGATACGCAGTATTTT. This sequence encodes CAWTTGGGSDTQYF. The rearrangement uses TRBV30 and TRBJ2-3; TRBD1 matches 9 bases. The CDR3 spans 14 residues. Per the germline V gene, CDR1 is GTSNPN and CDR2 is SVGIG (reference sequence). V shed 4 bases, J shed 4 bases, and the junction held 6 bases outside the gene matches.

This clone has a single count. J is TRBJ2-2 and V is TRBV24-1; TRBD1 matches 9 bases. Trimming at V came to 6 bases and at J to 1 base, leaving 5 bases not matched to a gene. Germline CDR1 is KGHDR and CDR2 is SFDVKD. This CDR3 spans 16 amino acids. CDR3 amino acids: CATSQAGQGNTGELFF. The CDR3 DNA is TGTGCCACCAGTCAGGCGGGACAGGGGAACACCGGGGAGCTGTTTTTT.

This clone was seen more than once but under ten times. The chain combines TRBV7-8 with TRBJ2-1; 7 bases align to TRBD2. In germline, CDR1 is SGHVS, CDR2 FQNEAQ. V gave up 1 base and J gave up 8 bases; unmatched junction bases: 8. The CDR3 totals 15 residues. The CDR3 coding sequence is TGTGCCAGCAGCTTAGATCCCAGAGGGAGGGATGAGCAGTTCTTC. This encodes CASSLDPRGRDEQFF.

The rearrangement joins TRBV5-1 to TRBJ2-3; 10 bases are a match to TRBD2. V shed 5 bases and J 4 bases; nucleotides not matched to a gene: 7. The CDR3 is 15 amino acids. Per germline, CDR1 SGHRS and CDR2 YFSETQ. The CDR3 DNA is TGCGCCAGCAGGACCGGGACTAGCGAAGCAGATACGCAGTATTTT. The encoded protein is CASRTGTSEADTQYF.

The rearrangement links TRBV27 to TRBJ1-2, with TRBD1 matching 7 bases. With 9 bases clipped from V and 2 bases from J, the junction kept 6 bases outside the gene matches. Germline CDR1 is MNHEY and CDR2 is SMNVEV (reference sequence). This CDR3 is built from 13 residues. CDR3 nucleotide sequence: TGTGCCAGTTCTCTACAGGGGAACTATGGCTACACCTTC. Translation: CASSLQGNYGYTF.

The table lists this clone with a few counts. The CDR3 nucleotides are TGTGCCAGCAAAGGGAGGAGCAGTTGGACCGGGGAGCTGTTTTTT. It is translated as CASKGRSSWTGELFF. V is TRBV27 and J is TRBJ2-2, with a possible D match to TRBD2 (6 bases). CDR3 size: 15 residues. Deletions cut 7 bases from V and 5 bases from J, with 17 bases between. Germline loops: CDR1 MNHEY, CDR2 SMNVEV (reference sequence).

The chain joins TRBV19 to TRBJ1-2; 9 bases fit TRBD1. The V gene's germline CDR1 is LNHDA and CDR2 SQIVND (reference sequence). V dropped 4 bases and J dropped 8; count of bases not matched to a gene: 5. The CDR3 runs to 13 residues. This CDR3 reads CASSTKDRGGYTF. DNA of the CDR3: TGTGCCAGTAGTACAAAGGACAGGGGCGGCTACACCTTC.

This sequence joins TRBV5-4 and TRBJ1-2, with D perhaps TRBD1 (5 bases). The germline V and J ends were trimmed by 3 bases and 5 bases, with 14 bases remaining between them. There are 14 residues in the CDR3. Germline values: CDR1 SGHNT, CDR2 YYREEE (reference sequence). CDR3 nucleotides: TGTGCCAGCAGCTCTGGTGGGGCCCCATATGGCTACACCTTC. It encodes CASSSGGAPYGYTF.

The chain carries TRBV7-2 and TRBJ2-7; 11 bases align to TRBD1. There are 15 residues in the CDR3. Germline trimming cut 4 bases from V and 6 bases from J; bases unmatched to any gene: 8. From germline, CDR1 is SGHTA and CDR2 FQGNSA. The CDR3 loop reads CASSSWDRGFSEQYF. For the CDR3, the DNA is TGTGCCAGCAGCTCCTGGGACAGGGGGTTTAGCGAGCAGTACTTC.

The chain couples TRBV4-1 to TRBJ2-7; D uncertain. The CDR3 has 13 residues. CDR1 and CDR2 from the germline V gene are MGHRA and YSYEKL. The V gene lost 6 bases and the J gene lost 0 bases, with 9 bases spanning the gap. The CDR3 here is CASRGPSSYEQYF. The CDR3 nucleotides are TGCGCCAGCAGGGGCCCATCCTCCTACGAGCAGTACTTC.

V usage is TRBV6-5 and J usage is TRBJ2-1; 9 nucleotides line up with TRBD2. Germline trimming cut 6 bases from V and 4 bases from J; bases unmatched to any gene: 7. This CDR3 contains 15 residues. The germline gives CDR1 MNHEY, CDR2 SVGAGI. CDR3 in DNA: TGTGCCAGCAGCCTTAGCGGGAGCTCATACAATGAGCAGTTCTTC. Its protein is CASSLSGSSYNEQFF.

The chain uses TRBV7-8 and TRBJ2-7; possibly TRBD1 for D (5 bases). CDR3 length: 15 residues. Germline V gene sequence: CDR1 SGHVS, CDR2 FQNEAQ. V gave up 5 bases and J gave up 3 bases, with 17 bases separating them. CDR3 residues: CASSPLGFDSYEQYF. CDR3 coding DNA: TGTGCCAGCAGCCCCTTGGGATTCGACAGCTACGAGCAGTACTTC.

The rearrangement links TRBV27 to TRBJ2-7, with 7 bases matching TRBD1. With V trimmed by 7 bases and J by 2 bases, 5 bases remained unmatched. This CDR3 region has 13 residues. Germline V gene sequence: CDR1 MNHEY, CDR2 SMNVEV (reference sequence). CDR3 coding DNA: TGTGCCAGCATAGGGACAGAGACCTACGAGCAGTACTTC. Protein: CASIGTETYEQYF.

CDR3 bases: TGCGCCAGCAGCCTGGGACAGAATGACCCAGATACGCAGTATTTT. Protein sequence: CASSLGQNDPDTQYF. This chain connects TRBV5-1 to TRBJ2-3; TRBD1 aligns across 7 bases. Germline V gene data show CDR1 as SGHRS and CDR2 as YFSETQ. This CDR3 region has 15 residues. V dropped 4 bases and J dropped 4; count of bases not matched to a gene: 9.

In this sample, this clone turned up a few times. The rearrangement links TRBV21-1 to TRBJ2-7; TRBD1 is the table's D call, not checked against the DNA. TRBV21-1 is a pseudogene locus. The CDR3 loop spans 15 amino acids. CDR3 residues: CASSGQAGIPYEQYF. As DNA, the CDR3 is TGTGCCAGCAGCGGTCAAGCAGGGATACCCTACGAGCAGTACTTC.

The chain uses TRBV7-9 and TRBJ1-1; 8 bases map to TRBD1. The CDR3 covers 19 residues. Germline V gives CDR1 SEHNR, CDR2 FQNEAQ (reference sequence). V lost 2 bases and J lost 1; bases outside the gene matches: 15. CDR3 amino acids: CASSLPAGRTGPTNTEAFF. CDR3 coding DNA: TGTGCCAGCAGCTTACCCGCGGGGAGGACAGGGCCAACGAACACTGAAGCTTTCTTT.